The 26 T cell receptor beta chains below come from one sample, sequenced in a study of T cells in Graves' hyperthyroidism and ophthalmopathy. Amplified regions were TCR beta CDR3 sequences from RNA transcripts. A first-round RT-PCR of the TCR CDR3 used the HTBI primer set. TCRdb used MiXCR to reprocess the multiplex PCR reads, holding one entry per CDR3 protein. This sample has 600,000 to 850,000 distinct CDR3 sequences, with about 19% found just once. Material for sequencing was blood. All receptors derive from a woman aged 45 to 65 with Graves' hyperthyroidism that later progressed to Graves' ophthalmopathy.

This clonotype has a handful of counts. The genes are TRBV5-1 and TRBJ1-3, with a weak D call TRBD1 (6 bases). The CDR3 runs 16 residues. Germline V CDR1 and CDR2: SGHRS, YFSETQ. V was pared by 3 bases and J by 1 base, with 14 bases between. The CDR3 DNA reads as TGCGCCAGCAGCTCGTCTTGGGGGCGATCTGGAAACACCATATATTTT. Its protein is CASSSSWGRSGNTIYF.

The chain carries TRBV2 and TRBJ1-4, with D maybe TRBD1 (6 bases). CDR1 and CDR2 (germline): SNHLY, FYNNEI. The V end was cut by 5 bases, the J end by 0 bases, with 10 bases between. The CDR3 runs 15 residues. CDR3 in amino acids: CASSNRDTTNEKLFF. The CDR3 nucleotides read TGTGCCAGCAGTAACCGGGACACAACTAATGAAAAACTGTTTTTT. The full variable domain, its missing parts supplied by reference TRBV2 and TRBJ1-4, is EPEVTQTPSHQVTQMGQEVILRCVPISNHLYFYWYRQILGQKVEFLVSFYNNEISEKSEIFDDQFSVERPDGSNFTLKIRSTKLEDSAMYFCASSNRDTTNEKLFFGSGTQLSVL.

There are many counts of this clonotype. The chain couples TRBV12-3 or TRBV12-4 to TRBJ1-5, with D perhaps TRBD1 (5 bases). This CDR3 has 15 residues. V was trimmed by 6 bases and J by 6 bases, leaving 18 bases between them. Here the CDR3 reads CASSEGGQGIQPQHF. As DNA, the CDR3 is TGTGCCAGCAGCGAGGGAGGGCAGGGAATTCAGCCCCAGCATTTT.

This clonotype was seen ten or more times. J is TRBJ2-2 and V is TRBV3-1, with D uncertain. There are 12 residues in the CDR3. The germline CDR1 and CDR2 sequences are LGHDT and YNNKEL (reference sequence). V dropped 5 bases and J dropped 5 bases, with 6 bases sitting between them. The CDR3 loop reads CASSISTGELFF. CDR3 in DNA: TGTGCCAGCAGCATAAGTACCGGGGAGCTGTTTTTT.

This clonotype showed up just a few times. J is TRBJ2-1 and V is TRBV4-2; the D gene is possibly TRBD1 (5 bases). Trimming stripped 0 bases from V and 4 bases from J, with 7 bases between. This CDR3 spans 14 amino acids. Germline assignment: CDR1 LGHNA and CDR2 YNFKEQ. The DNA for the CDR3 is TGTGCCAGCAGCCAAGATAACAGGTACAATGAGCAGTTCTTC. Its translation is CASSQDNRYNEQFF.

This clonotype was found many times. The chain joins TRBV12-3 or TRBV12-4 to TRBJ1-1, with TRBD1 identical over 9 bases. Trimming took 2 bases from V and 5 from J; bases not matched to a gene: 6. CDR3 length: 15 residues. CDR3 sequence (DNA): TGTGCCAGCAGTTTACCCTACGGGACAGGGACTGAAGCTTTCTTT. Translating it yields CASSLPYGTGTEAFF.

The rearrangement uses TRBV3-1 and TRBJ2-6; D possibly corresponds to TRBD1 (7 bases). Deletions cut 1 base from V and 2 bases from J, with 12 bases between. Germline CDR1 is LGHDT and CDR2 is YNNKEL (reference sequence). CDR3 length: 17 amino acids. The CDR3 loop reads CASSQGQGGPGANVLTF. The CDR3 DNA follows: TGTGCCAGCAGCCAAGGACAGGGAGGACCTGGGGCCAACGTCCTGACTTTC.

This clonotype has more than one count but fewer than ten. V and J are TRBV30 and TRBJ1-6, with 9 bases matching TRBD1. In germline, CDR1 is GTSNPN, CDR2 SVGIG (reference sequence). The length of the CDR3 is 18 residues. V shed 0 bases and J 8 bases; nucleotides not matched to a gene: 14. The CDR3, as DNA: TGTGCCTGGAGTGTTTTGGCGGTTACGGGACAGGGTGATTCACCCCTCCACTTT. This gives the protein CAWSVLAVTGQGDSPLHF.

This clonotype was seen a few times. The chain combines TRBV14 with TRBJ2-1, with TRBD2 matching 8 bases. Germline V gene data show CDR1 as SGHDN and CDR2 as FVKESK. J was trimmed by 6 bases and V by 4 bases; bases with no gene match: 5. This CDR3 has 14 residues. As DNA, the CDR3 is TGTGCCAGCAGCCCCACCGGGGGGGGCAATGAGCAGTTCTTC. This translates into CASSPTGGGNEQFF. The full variable domain, with the rest looked up from reference TRBV14 and TRBJ2-1, is EAGVTQFPSHSVIEKGQTVTLRCDPISGHDNLYWYRRVMGKEIKFLLHFVKESKQDESGMPNNRFLAERTGGTYSTLKVQPAELEDSGVYFCASSPTGGGNEQFFGPGTRLTVL.

This clonotype has more than one count but fewer than ten. The chain recombines TRBV12-3 or TRBV12-4 with TRBJ2-1, with TRBD2 matching over 11 bases. The CDR3 length is 15 residues. The ends lost 8 bases at V and 4 bases at J; junction bases unmatched: 7. The CDR3 region is CASGIGTSGYNEQFF. DNA for the CDR3: TGTGCCAGCGGTATCGGGACTAGCGGATACAATGAGCAGTTCTTC.

The chain employs TRBV20-1 and TRBJ2-7, with 12 bases fitting TRBD2. V lost 4 bases, J lost 7 bases, and 8 bases stayed unmatched. The CDR3 has 14 amino acids. Germline assignment: CDR1 DFQATT and CDR2 SNEGSKA (reference sequence). CDR3 coding DNA: TGCAGTGCTACGCTACTAGCGGGGGGAAATGAGCAGTACTTC. Residues: CSATLLAGGNEQYF.

This clonotype was counted between two and nine times. The V and J genes are TRBV27 and TRBJ1-2; possibly TRBD1 for D (6 bases). Trimming took 2 bases from V and 5 from J, leaving 15 bases between them. This CDR3 comprises 15 residues. CDR1 and CDR2 from the germline V gene are MNHEY and SMNVEV (reference sequence). CDR3 loop: CASSLGGLSGYGYTF. The CDR3 DNA follows: TGTGCCAGCAGTTTAGGGGGGCTCAGCGGTTATGGCTACACCTTC.

This clonotype was picked up many times. The V and J genes are TRBV11-3 and TRBJ2-2; 7 positions agree with TRBD1. Per the germline V gene, CDR1 is SGHNT and CDR2 is YENEEA. V trimming: 5 bases; J trimming: 3 bases; junction bases outside the gene matches: 3. This CDR3 is 14 amino acids long. The CDR3 region has the DNA TGTGCCAGCAGCGGGGACAGATACACCGGGGAGCTGTTTTTT. Translating it yields CASSGDRYTGELFF.

Worth noting for this clonotype: One end of the junction does not line up with germline, which may come from a read error. The chain joins TRBV27 to TRBJ2-1, with D possibly being TRBD1 or TRBD2 (6 bases each). Germline loops: CDR1 MNHEY, CDR2 SMNVEV (reference sequence). The CDR3 is made up of 14 amino acids. CDR3 in amino acids: CASSLLGGYNEQFF. In nucleotides, the CDR3 is TGTGCCAGCAGTTTACTGGGGGGCTACAATGAACAGTTCTTC.

Ten or more counts support this clonotype. The rearrangement uses TRBV12-3 or TRBV12-4 and TRBJ2-1; D may be TRBD1 (6 bases). CDR3 length: 15 amino acids. V gave up 2 bases and J gave up 5 bases, with 13 bases separating them. The CDR3 region is CASSLWQGNNNEQFF. CDR3 bases: TGTGCCAGCAGTTTATGGCAGGGGAATAACAATGAGCAGTTCTTC.

This clonotype was picked up many times. This chain uses TRBV12-3 or TRBV12-4 with TRBJ1-6; no firm D call. The CDR3 totals 12 residues. The V end lost 7 bases, the J end lost 5 bases, and 6 bases lay between the germline ends. The CDR3 DNA reads TGTGCCAGCACAAGAGATAATTCACCCCTCCACTTT. It translates to CASTRDNSPLHF.

The chain couples TRBV10-3 to TRBJ1-4; unclear D gene. V gave up 6 bases and J gave up 7 bases, with 9 bases separating them. In germline, CDR1 is ENHRY, CDR2 SYGVKD. CDR3 length: 12 amino acids. Written as DNA, the CDR3 is TGTGCCATCAGAGGGTTCGGTGAAAAACTGTTTTTT. Translation gives CAIRGFGEKLFF.

The chain links TRBV19 to TRBJ2-7, with D maybe TRBD2 (5 bases). V lost 7 bases, J lost 1 base, and 14 bases lay in between. The CDR3 extends over 14 amino acids. Germline values: CDR1 LNHDA, CDR2 SQIVND (reference sequence). CDR3 sequence reads: CASTPRGRSYEQYF. The CDR3 DNA follows: TGTGCCAGTACGCCCCGCGGGCGTTCCTACGAGCAGTACTTC.

The chain joins TRBV15 to TRBJ1-2, with 7 bases matching TRBD1. The CDR3 contains 18 residues. The junction had 12 bases not matched to a gene; V was cut back by 0 bases and J by 2 bases. Germline loops: CDR1 LNHNV, CDR2 YYDKDF (reference sequence). The CDR3 nucleotides read TGTGCCACCAGCAGAGAGAGGGTGGGGCCAGGGGGGAACTATGGCTACACCTTC. This gives the protein CATSRERVGPGGNYGYTF.

There are many counts of this clonotype. This chain links TRBV3-1 with TRBJ2-3, with TRBD2 identical over 12 bases. The V gene end was trimmed by 5 bases and the J gene end by 8 bases; junction bases not matched to a gene: 5. This CDR3 comprises 14 residues. Germline V gene sequence: CDR1 LGHDT, CDR2 YNNKEL (reference sequence). The CDR3 loop is CASSTLAGGSTQYF. The CDR3 DNA follows: TGTGCCAGCAGCACCCTAGCGGGGGGGAGTACGCAGTATTTT.

This clonotype was picked up a small number of times. The rearrangement joins TRBV6-1 to TRBJ2-4; 9 bases are shared with TRBD2. V was clipped by 8 bases and J by 1 base; unmatched bases: 15. Germline V CDR1 and CDR2: MNHNS, SASEGT. The CDR3 loop spans 18 amino acids. The CDR3 DNA reads as TGTGCCAGCGGCGATAGCGGGGGTATTATTGGGGCCAAAAACATTCAGTACTTC. Its protein is CASGDSGGIIGAKNIQYF.

The CDR3 coding sequence is TGTGCCACCAAGGACGGGAGCACAGATACGCAGTATTTT. Its protein is CATKDGSTDTQYF. This sequence joins TRBV4-2 and TRBJ2-3; D remains ambiguous. V lost 10 bases and J 0 bases, leaving 11 bases between the germline ends. This CDR3 has 13 residues. The V gene's germline CDR1 is LGHNA and CDR2 YNFKEQ.

This clonotype was detected only a few times. This may be a read error: a much more frequent sequence differs by one nucleotide. This chain joins TRBV7-2 and TRBJ2-3; D not resolved. Germline CDR1 SGHTA, CDR2 FQGNSA. The V and J ends lost 2 bases and 4 bases respectively, with 4 bases between them. The CDR3 is made up of 12 amino acids. The CDR3 nucleotides are TGTGCCAGCAGCTTATGGGCAGATACGCAGTATTTT. Its translation: CASSLWADTQYF.

This clonotype occurred many times. CDR3 sequence reads: CAWSVVGTGHGYTF. CDR3 bases: TGTGCCTGGAGTGTGGTGGGGACGGGCCATGGCTACACCTTC. This chain links TRBV30 with TRBJ1-2; possible D gene TRBD1, 5 bases. With 0 bases removed from V and 6 bases from J, the gap between germline ends came to 14 bases. The germline V gene has CDR1 GTSNPN and CDR2 SVGIG (reference sequence). The CDR3 totals 14 residues.

This clonotype was detected a few times. J is TRBJ1-1 and V is TRBV18; D gene uncertain. Germline CDR1 and CDR2: KGHSH and LQKENI. This CDR3 is built from 14 residues. Trimming took 3 bases from V and 1 from J, leaving 9 bases between them. The CDR3 nucleotides are TGTGCCAGCTCACCCTCAACATCGAACACTGAAGCTTTCTTT. It is translated as CASSPSTSNTEAFF.

The CDR3 sequence is CASSIPGVSNQPQHF. The DNA of the CDR3 is TGTGCCAGTAGTATTCCAGGGGTGAGCAATCAGCCCCAGCATTTT. The V gene is TRBV19, the J gene TRBJ1-5; D perhaps matches TRBD1 (6 bases). The CDR3 is made up of 15 amino acids. V was cut by 3 bases and J by 1 base, with 10 bases left in between. Germline V gives CDR1 LNHDA, CDR2 SQIVND (reference sequence).